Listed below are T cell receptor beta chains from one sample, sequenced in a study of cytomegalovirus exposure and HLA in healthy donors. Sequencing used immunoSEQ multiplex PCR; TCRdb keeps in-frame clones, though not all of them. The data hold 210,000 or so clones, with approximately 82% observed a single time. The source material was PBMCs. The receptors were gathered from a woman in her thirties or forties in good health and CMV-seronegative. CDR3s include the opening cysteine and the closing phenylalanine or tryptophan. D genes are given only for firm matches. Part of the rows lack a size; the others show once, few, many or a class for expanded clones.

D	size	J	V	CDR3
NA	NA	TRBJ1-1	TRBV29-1	CSVQAPTVNTEAFF
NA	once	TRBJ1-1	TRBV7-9	CASSLASEGRGEAFF
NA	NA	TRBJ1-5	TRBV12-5	CASGTNQPQHF
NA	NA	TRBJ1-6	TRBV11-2	CASNYDSPLHF
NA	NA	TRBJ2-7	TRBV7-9	CASSLRELNHYEQYF
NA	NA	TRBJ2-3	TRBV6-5	CASSYSELSHLAYF
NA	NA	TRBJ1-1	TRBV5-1	CASSLGDWGAEAFF
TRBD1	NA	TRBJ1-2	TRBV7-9	CASSRTGSNSNYGYTF
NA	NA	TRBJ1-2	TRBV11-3	CASSLDPGLDYGYTF
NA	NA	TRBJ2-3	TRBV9	CASSVDQDSTDTQYF
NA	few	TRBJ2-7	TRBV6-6	CASSYSSGHEQYF
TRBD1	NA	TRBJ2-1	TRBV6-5	CASSYIRAGGYNEQFF
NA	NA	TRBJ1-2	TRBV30	CAWSVRGIRHGYTF
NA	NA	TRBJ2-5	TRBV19	CASSTSPRETQYF
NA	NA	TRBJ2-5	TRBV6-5	CASSPSQVIQETQYF
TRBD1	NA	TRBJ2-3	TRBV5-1	CASTLSGTGEDTQYF
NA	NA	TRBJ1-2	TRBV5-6	CASSQGTFYGYTF